Below, 29 T cell receptor beta chains from the same sample are listed, as sequenced in a study of T cells in Graves' hyperthyroidism and ophthalmopathy (dated by TCRdb to the late 2010s). Receptors were amplified or captured by multiplex PCR. The run used an Illumina HiSeq 2000. The TCR beta CDR3 regions were amplified from the RNA transcripts. A first-round RT-PCR of the TCR CDR3 used the HTBI primer set with the Qiagen OneStep RT-PCR kit. The raw public reads went through TCRdb reprocessing: fastp at Q25, MiXCR clone calling, in-frame beta chains kept. For every CDR3 protein sequence, its rows merge into one entry that carries the most common genes and DNA. For this sample there are under 350,000 distinct CDR3 sequences; roughly 15% appear just once. The top ten clonotypes cover around 8% of the sample. What was sequenced was blood. These receptor sequences come from a woman in her thirties or forties with Graves' hyperthyroidism.

This chain links TRBV28 with TRBJ2-1, with 15 bases that match TRBD2. V lost 5 bases and J lost 7; bases outside the gene matches: 12. The length of the CDR3 is 18 residues. Germline CDR1 and CDR2: MDHEN and SYDVKM. The chain's CDR3 is CASSPIGLAGGPNNEQFF. The CDR3 DNA reads as TGTGCCAGCAGTCCTATCGGACTAGCGGGAGGGCCGAATAATGAGCAGTTCTTC.

The table lists this clonotype with a few counts. This chain joins TRBV19 and TRBJ2-1; 8 nucleotides agree with TRBD2. This CDR3 has 19 amino acids. Germline lookup yields CDR1 LNHDA and CDR2 SQIVND (reference sequence). Germline trimming cut 7 bases from V and 0 bases from J; bases unmatched to any gene: 17. The CDR3 DNA reads TGTGCCAGTACCTCTCGCGGGGCTAGCGGGCGACTCTCCTACAATGAGCAGTTCTTC. Its protein is CASTSRGASGRLSYNEQFF.

The chain joins TRBV7-2 to TRBJ1-1; tentative D call: TRBD1 (5 bases). CDR3 length: 15 amino acids. Germline CDR1 is SGHTA and CDR2 is FQGNSA. V was trimmed by 5 bases and J by 5 bases, leaving 18 bases between them. This CDR3 is CASSQTRPWGTEAFF. In DNA form, the CDR3 reads TGTGCCAGCAGCCAAACCCGTCCATGGGGGACTGAAGCTTTCTTT.

This clonotype was seen repeatedly, ten times or more. The CDR3 DNA reads as TGCAGCGTTGAAGATGATAGCGGGGACAATGAGCAGTTCTTC. Amino acid sequence: CSVEDDSGDNEQFF. This chain links TRBV29-1 with TRBJ2-1, with 8 bases lining up with TRBD2. This CDR3 contains 14 residues. Trimming cost V 0 bases and J 5 bases; bases outside gene matches: 3. The germline CDR1 and CDR2 sequences are SQVTM and ANQGSEA.

This clonotype was observed at least ten times. V and J are TRBV12-3 or TRBV12-4 and TRBJ2-5; 8 nucleotides align to TRBD2. The CDR3 has 15 amino acids. V was pared by 6 bases and J by 5 bases, with 11 bases of the junction left unmatched. CDR3 sequence (DNA): TGTGCCAGCAGCCCAACTAGCGGAGGGGGGGAGACCCAGTACTTC. Translation: CASSPTSGGGETQYF.

This clonotype was seen ten or more times. The V call is TRBV24-1, the J call TRBJ1-2, with 7 nucleotides matching TRBD1. Germline trimming cut 4 bases from V and 7 bases from J; bases unmatched to any gene: 11. CDR3 length equals 15 residues. The germline V gene has CDR1 KGHDR and CDR2 SFDVKD. The CDR3 coding sequence is TGTGCCACCAGTGACACCGGACAGGATGTAGCTGGCTACACCTTC. This codes for CATSDTGQDVAGYTF.

In this sample, this clonotype turned up once. This sequence joins TRBV6-9 and TRBJ2-3; TRBD1 might be the D (8 bases). The CDR3 length is 15 residues. The germline V gene encodes CDR1 MNHGY and CDR2 SVAAGI. Trimming shortened V by 4 bases and J by 1 base, and 12 bases separated the two germline ends. This chain's CDR3 is CASSSTGGGTDTQYF. CDR3 nucleotide sequence: TGTGCCAGCAGTTCCACAGGGGGGGGCACAGATACGCAGTATTTT.

The J gene is TRBJ1-4, the V gene TRBV6-1; D possibly corresponds to TRBD1 (5 bases). Between the trimmed V and J ends, which lost 6 bases and 8 bases, there was a span of 16 bases. This CDR3 comprises 14 residues. The germline V gene has CDR1 MNHNS and CDR2 SASEGT. The CDR3 DNA reads as TGTGCCAGCAGGGGGGGGGACCTCGGAGAAAAACTGTTTTTT. Its translation: CASRGGDLGEKLFF.

This clonotype was seen at least ten times. The gene calls are TRBV2 and TRBJ2-5; D is perhaps TRBD2 (6 bases). Germline lookup yields CDR1 SNHLY and CDR2 FYNNEI. This CDR3 contains 14 residues. V lost 7 bases and J 2 bases, leaving 14 bases between the germline ends. The CDR3 protein is CASTTWGEQETQYF. The CDR3, as DNA: TGTGCCAGCACCACTTGGGGGGAGCAAGAGACCCAGTACTTC.

Ten or more counts support this clonotype. The V and J genes are TRBV29-1 and TRBJ2-1, with 8 bases matching TRBD2. The CDR3 totals 14 residues. Germline V gene lookup returns CDR1 SQVTM and CDR2 ANQGSEA. V trimming: 5 bases; J trimming: 3 bases; junction bases outside the gene matches: 6. The CDR3 region is CSVLGLGGYNEQFF. CDR3 sequence (DNA): TGCAGCGTTTTGGGACTAGGAGGCTACAATGAGCAGTTCTTC.

This clonotype was detected many times. This sequence joins TRBV28 and TRBJ1-5; D unresolved. Germline-derived CDR1 and CDR2 are MDHEN and SYDVKM. V shed 3 bases and J shed 4 bases, with 10 bases lying between them. This CDR3 region has 14 residues. The chain's CDR3 is CASSFLRLNQPQHF. In DNA form, the CDR3 reads TGTGCCAGCAGTTTCCTGCGCCTTAATCAGCCCCAGCATTTT. Variable domain in full (rest from reference TRBV28 and TRBJ1-5): DVKVTQSSRYLVKRTGEKVFLECVQDMDHENMFWYRQDPGLGLRLIYFSYDVKMKEKGDIPEGYSVSREKKERFSLILESASTNQTSMYLCASSFLRLNQPQHFGDGTRLSIL.

This clonotype has a handful of counts. The V and J genes are TRBV29-1 and TRBJ2-7; 9 bases fit TRBD2. CDR1 is SQVTM, CDR2 ANQGSEA, per germline. The CDR3 contains 13 residues. The V segment lost 6 bases and the J segment 0 bases; nucleotides outside the gene matches: 3. CDR3 DNA sequence: TGCAGCGTGTCTAGCGGGATCTCCTACGAGCAGTACTTC. Amino acid sequence: CSVSSGISYEQYF.

This clonotype came up a few times. The chain is built from TRBV18 and TRBJ2-3, with D possibly called TRBD1 or TRBD2 (6 bases each). The germline V gene encodes CDR1 KGHSH and CDR2 LQKENI. The CDR3 contains 16 residues. Trimming removed 3 bases from V and 4 bases from J, with 17 bases in between. CDR3 bases: TGTGCCAGCTCACCCGACGGGGTGGAGGGGGCAGATACGCAGTATTTT. Protein: CASSPDGVEGADTQYF.

This clonotype was observed a handful of times. The rearrangement links TRBV19 to TRBJ2-1; D is perhaps TRBD2 (6 bases). Between the trimmed V and J ends, which lost 5 bases and 4 bases, there was a span of 9 bases. Germline V gene lookup returns CDR1 LNHDA and CDR2 SQIVND (reference sequence). CDR3 length: 13 residues. For the CDR3, the DNA is TGTGCCAGTAGTCAGGGACTTTACAATGAGCAGTTCTTC. As protein: CASSQGLYNEQFF.

This clonotype was detected ten times or more. The genes are TRBV12-3 or TRBV12-4 and TRBJ1-5; no clear D. Between the trimmed V and J ends, which lost 6 bases and 7 bases, there was a span of 10 bases. The CDR3 is made up of 12 amino acids. Here the CDR3 reads CASRQGEQPQHF. CDR3 in DNA: TGTGCCAGCAGGCAAGGAGAACAGCCCCAGCATTTT.

This clonotype was seen ten or more times. V is TRBV11-2 and J is TRBJ2-1, with D perhaps matching TRBD2 (6 bases). Germline loops: CDR1 SGHAT, CDR2 FQNNGV. V was clipped by 1 base and J by 0 bases, with 10 bases between them. CDR3 length: 16 amino acids. The CDR3 sequence is CASSLGGESSYNEQFF. DNA for the CDR3: TGTGCCAGCAGCTTAGGCGGGGAGAGCTCCTACAATGAGCAGTTCTTC.

This clonotype was picked up many times. This chain links TRBV3-1 with TRBJ1-6; 8 bases fit TRBD1. J was trimmed by 6 bases and V by 0 bases; bases with no gene match: 1. CDR1 and CDR2 from the germline V gene are LGHDT and YNNKEL (reference sequence). The CDR3 sequence is 15 residues long. CDR3 region: CASSQEGQANSPLHF. The CDR3, as DNA: TGTGCCAGCAGCCAAGAGGGACAGGCTAATTCACCCCTCCACTTT.

This clonotype was seen many times. The chain joins TRBV3-1 to TRBJ2-7; TRBD2 might be the D (5 bases). The V end lost 1 base, the J end lost 6 bases, and 19 bases lay between the germline ends. Germline CDR1 and CDR2: LGHDT and YNNKEL (reference sequence). The CDR3 extends over 16 amino acids. The chain's CDR3 is CASSQVLAGPLFEQYF. The DNA for the CDR3 is TGTGCCAGCAGCCAAGTCCTAGCTGGGCCCCTTTTCGAGCAGTACTTC.

This clonotype was counted between two and nine times. The chain is built from TRBV10-1 and TRBJ2-1, with D unclear. V was pared by 1 base and J by 5 bases, with 6 bases between. The germline CDR1 and CDR2 sequences are WNHNN and SYGVQD (reference sequence). The CDR3 is 13 residues long. CDR3 sequence reads: CASSEYGHNEQFF. The CDR3 DNA sequence: TGCGCCAGCAGTGAGTACGGACACAATGAGCAGTTCTTC.

This clonotype was counted many times. A much larger clone lies a single base off, so this may be a read error. The chain combines TRBV11-2 with TRBJ2-7, with TRBD2 matching 13 bases. The CDR3 has 14 amino acids. V lost 4 bases and J lost 3; bases outside the gene matches: 0. Per the germline V gene, CDR1 is SGHAT and CDR2 is FQNNGV. In DNA, the CDR3 is TGTGCCAGCAGCTGGACTAGCGGGAGCTACGAGCAGTACTTC. It encodes CASSWTSGSYEQYF.

In its sample, this clonotype was seen many times. This chain uses TRBV7-2 with TRBJ1-5, with D unresolved. The CDR3 loop spans 15 amino acids. Germline V gene sequence: CDR1 SGHTA, CDR2 FQGNSA. Trimming removed 3 bases at V and 2 bases at J, with 11 bases between. CDR3 sequence reads: CASSLVNDGNQPQHF. CDR3 coding DNA: TGTGCCAGCAGCTTGGTCAACGACGGCAATCAGCCCCAGCATTTT.

This clonotype was seen ten or more times. The V gene is TRBV7-2, the J gene TRBJ2-7; 13 bases align to TRBD2. Germline V gene sequence: CDR1 SGHTA, CDR2 FQGNSA. The CDR3 contains 15 residues. The V segment lost 2 bases and the J segment 6 bases; nucleotides outside the gene matches: 4. Here the CDR3 DNA reads TGTGCCAGCAGCTTACAAGGACTAGCGGGAGCCGAGCAGTACTTC. This codes for CASSLQGLAGAEQYF.

This clonotype was detected many times. The chain combines TRBV20-1 with TRBJ2-3; 15 bases are a match to TRBD2. From germline, CDR1 is DFQATT and CDR2 SNEGSKA (reference sequence). The CDR3 contains 17 residues. V shed 6 bases and J 0 bases; nucleotides not matched to a gene: 7. CDR3 protein: CSAGGTSGRTSTDTQYF. CDR3 DNA sequence: TGCAGTGCGGGGGGGACTAGCGGGAGGACTAGCACAGATACGCAGTATTTT.

This clonotype was counted at least ten times. The V gene is TRBV20-1, the J gene TRBJ1-2; a possible D gene is TRBD1 (6 bases). V gave up 6 bases and J gave up 0 bases, with 17 bases separating them. Germline-derived CDR1 and CDR2 are DFQATT and SNEGSKA (reference sequence). There are 15 residues in the CDR3. The CDR3 DNA reads TGCAGTGCCTATCTTCTAGGACAGCCTAACTATGGCTACACCTTC. Translated: CSAYLLGQPNYGYTF.

This clonotype has at least ten counts. V and J are TRBV12-3 or TRBV12-4 and TRBJ1-5; D unclear. V was clipped by 5 bases and J by 0 bases, with 5 bases between them. The CDR3 loop spans 13 amino acids. The CDR3 nucleotides are TGTGCCAGCAGTCTATATAGCAATCAGCCCCAGCATTTT. This encodes CASSLYSNQPQHF.

This clonotype was seen ten or more times. Compared with germline, one end of the junction differs, possibly owing to a read error. This chain uses TRBV7-7 with TRBJ2-3, with 14 bases fitting TRBD2. CDR3 length: 16 amino acids. Germline CDR1 SSHAT, CDR2 FNYEAQ (reference sequence). In nucleotides, the CDR3 is TGTGCTAGCAGCCAAGGACTAGCGGGAGGTTCAGATACGCAGTATTTT. Translation gives CASSQGLAGGSDTQYF.

This clonotype appeared many times. The chain combines TRBV12-3 or TRBV12-4 with TRBJ1-5, with D tentatively TRBD1 (5 bases). Trimming left V 2 bases short and J 12 bases short, with 11 bases between. This CDR3 has 12 amino acids. This CDR3 reads CASSLSTGNQHF. The CDR3 DNA follows: TGTGCCAGCAGTTTAAGTACAGGCAACCAGCATTTT.

In its sample, this clonotype was seen many times. The V and J genes are TRBV6-2 or TRBV6-3 and TRBJ1-1; D call uncertain. V lost 1 base to trimming and J lost 1 base, with 7 bases between them. Germline CDR1 reads MNHEY; CDR2 reads SVGEGT. The CDR3 sequence is 14 residues long. The CDR3 sequence is CASSYWRQNTEAFF. CDR3 bases: TGTGCCAGCAGTTACTGGCGACAGAACACTGAAGCTTTCTTT.

This clonotype came up many times. This chain connects TRBV20-1 to TRBJ1-1; TRBD1 might be the D (5 bases). Germline V gene data show CDR1 as DFQATT and CDR2 as SNEGSKA (reference sequence). The CDR3 has 14 amino acids. V was pared by 6 bases and J by 1 base, with 15 bases between. CDR3 protein: CSAIPGTSNTEAFF. CDR3 bases: TGCAGTGCCATACCCGGGACGTCGAACACTGAAGCTTTCTTT.